This TCR beta chain was observed in a study of human T cells and chemical hapten exposure. At the level of the study: Scalp application of diphenylcyclopropenone was performed weekly in patients across the entire approximately 24-week study. Patch tests applied 0.01% DPC to the upper back and were scored after 6 days. The study enrolled mostly female patients with alopecia areata, totalis or universalis. General study findings and limits: Significantly more large CDR3 similarity clusters were formed by expanded TCRs than by controls.

Germline loops: CDR1 SGHKS, CDR2 YYEKEE (reference sequence). Deletions cut 5 bases from V and 2 bases from J, with 16 bases between. This CDR3 region has 15 residues. Documented time point: patch test 2, 6 weeks after DPC sensitization. The treatment was: therapeutic diphenylcyclopropenone sensitization with weekly scalp DPC. MiXCR was run by TCRdb on the RACE reads, yielding one entry per CDR3 protein. The sample has approximately 97,000 distinct CDR3 sequences; 9.5% to 12% are singletons. Remarks on this clonotype: What it binds is unknown.

The V call is TRBV5-5, the J call TRBJ1-1; no clear D gene. This receptor was taken from a woman between 40 and 50 years old with alopecia areata. Some clones in this sample may be carry-over from other donors' samples. This specimen was whole blood, taken in connection with sensitization to the hapten diphenylcyclopropenone (DPC). In nucleotides, the CDR3 is TGTGCCAGCAGAAGCTTCCCGGCGGGTAACACTGAAGCTTTCTTT. Its translation is CASRSFPAGNTEAFF.